These 7 T cell receptor beta chains came from one sample sequenced in a study of PD-1 blockade in mismatch repair-deficient tumors (dated by TCRdb to 2016 to 2017). Their antigen targets remain unknown. The time point label, as the study defines it: identical approximately 11-day culture without peptide (control). The library was built by means of the immunoSEQ multiplex PCR assay. TCRdb holds this immuneACCESS table with in-frame rearrangements only. Some clones are missing; in checked studies, unresolved V genes explain under half, and the rest has no known cause. Within this sample are over 11,000 clones, with over 75% of them counted one time only. The biggest ten clones account for 9.5% to 12% of the sample. Sequencing was performed on cells cultured in vitro, taken from a patient treated with pembrolizumab. The receptors shown here come from an adult with mismatch repair-deficient cancer.

The chain combines TRBV28 with TRBJ2-6, with 12 bases fitting TRBD1. The CDR3 is 17 amino acids. Germline loops: CDR1 MDHEN, CDR2 SYDVKM. J lost 1 base, V lost 5 bases, and 3 bases had no gene match. The CDR3 nucleotides are TGTGCCAGCAGTGGGGGACAGGGGGCATCTGGGGCCAACGTCCTGACTTTC. Protein sequence: CASSGGQGASGANVLTF.

V usage is TRBV5-1 and J usage is TRBJ2-7; unclear D gene. Trimming shortened V by 2 bases and J by 0 bases, and 12 bases separated the two germline ends. Germline loops: CDR1 SGHRS, CDR2 YFSETQ. This CDR3 is 15 amino acids long. The CDR3 DNA reads as TGCGCCAGCAGCTTCGGGCAGCCCAGCTCCTACGAGCAGTACTTC. It is translated as CASSFGQPSSYEQYF.

The rearrangement links TRBV19 to TRBJ2-2, with 13 bases lining up with TRBD2. Germline CDR1 and CDR2: LNHDA and SQIVND (reference sequence). V shed 3 bases, J shed 6 bases, and the junction held 7 bases outside the gene matches. This CDR3 comprises 17 residues. The CDR3 DNA sequence: TGTGCCAGTAGTATGGTACTAGCGGGAGGGACGGCCGGGGAGCTGTTTTTT. Its translation is CASSMVLAGGTAGELFF. The whole variable domain, filled in from reference TRBV19 and TRBJ2-2, reads DGGITQSPKYLFRKEGQNVTLSCEQNLNHDAMYWYRQDPGQGLRLIYYSQIVNDFQKGDIAEGYSVSREKKESFPLTVTSAQKNPTAFYLCASSMVLAGGTAGELFFGEGSRLTVL.

This chain uses TRBV19 with TRBJ2-1; 9 bases map to TRBD1. V was pared by 8 bases and J by 9 bases, with 8 bases of the junction left unmatched. The CDR3 loop spans 13 amino acids. Germline assignment: CDR1 LNHDA and CDR2 SQIVND (reference sequence). The CDR3 DNA is TGTGCCAGTGGAACAGGGGGCGCGGGTGAGCAGTTCTTC. Encoded protein: CASGTGGAGEQFF.

The CDR3 sequence: CARSPSAHHHNCNQPQHF. CDR3 DNA sequence: TGTGCCAGAAGCCCCTCAGCCCATCATCATAATTGCAATCAGCCCCAGCATTTT. V is TRBV7-5 and J is TRBJ1-5. TRBV7-5 is shown as a pseudogene. CDR3 length: 18 amino acids.

This sequence joins TRBV30 and TRBJ1-5; D might be TRBD1 (5 bases). The germline V gene encodes CDR1 GTSNPN and CDR2 SVGIG (reference sequence). Trimming removed 0 bases from V and 3 bases from J, with 12 bases in between. The CDR3 covers 15 residues. Here the CDR3 DNA reads TGTGCCTGGAGTGTATTGGCCAGGGACAATCAGCCCCAGCATTTT. It yields the protein CAWSVLARDNQPQHF.

The V call is TRBV25-1, the J call TRBJ1-3; no clear D gene. The CDR3 is made up of 11 amino acids. Germline values: CDR1 MGHDK, CDR2 SYGVNS. The germline V and J ends were trimmed by 6 bases and 7 bases, with 7 bases remaining between them. This chain's CDR3 is CASRAGNTIYF. The DNA of the CDR3 is TGTGCCAGCAGGGCGGGGAACACCATATATTTT.